The 20 T cell receptor beta chains presented below share a single source sample, sequenced in a study of cytomegalovirus exposure and HLA in healthy donors. PCR used 60 Vbeta primers and 13 Jbeta primers. Clones were sequenced by immunoSEQ multiplex PCR, and TCRdb holds only the in-frame ones, with some missing. The sample holds more than 100,000 clones, about 80% seen once. Sequencing used PBMCs. Every receptor here comes from a man aged 40-55 years in good health and CMV-seronegative.

The chain is built from TRBV25-1 and TRBJ1-5; 9 bases line up with TRBD1. After removal of 6 bases from V and 5 bases from J, the junction contained 8 bases not matched to a gene. The CDR3 length is 15 residues. Germline loops: CDR1 MGHDK, CDR2 SYGVNS. DNA for the CDR3: TGTGCCAGCAGCCCCGGGACAGGGATTGATCAGCCCCAGCATTTT. This codes for CASSPGTGIDQPQHF.

This chain links TRBV10-3 with TRBJ1-3; D gene ambiguous. The length of the CDR3 is 16 residues. Trimming shortened V by 6 bases and J by 0 bases, and 15 bases separated the two germline ends. Germline assignment: CDR1 ENHRY and CDR2 SYGVKD. The CDR3 DNA sequence: TGTGCCATCAGGTACTTAACTGGGAGCTCTGGAAACACCATATATTTT. Its translation: CAIRYLTGSSGNTIYF.

V is TRBV10-3 and J is TRBJ2-7; 12 bases are shared with TRBD2. The CDR3 extends over 14 amino acids. The V gene's germline CDR1 is ENHRY and CDR2 SYGVKD. V gave up 3 bases and J gave up 5 bases; unmatched junction bases: 2. The CDR3 sequence is CAISELAGGDEQYF. CDR3 in DNA: TGTGCCATCAGTGAACTAGCGGGGGGCGACGAGCAGTACTTC.

This clone was counted a few times. The chain carries TRBV6-6 and TRBJ1-4; 7 bases map to TRBD1. CDR1 is MNHNY and CDR2 is SVGAGI in the germline V gene (reference sequence). Germline trimming cut 8 bases from V and 5 bases from J; bases unmatched to any gene: 5. The CDR3 length is 13 residues. The CDR3 here is CASRDRANEKLFF. For the CDR3, the DNA is TGTGCCAGCCGAGACAGGGCGAATGAAAAACTGTTTTTT.

This clone has only one observation. The J gene is TRBJ2-5, the V gene TRBV30, with D possibly being TRBD1 (5 bases). In germline, CDR1 is GTSNPN, CDR2 SVGIG (reference sequence). This CDR3 is built from 13 residues. Trimming removed 5 bases at V and 5 bases at J, with 15 bases between. CDR3 DNA: TGTGCCTGGGACCAGGGTCTTGAGGAGACCCAGTACTTC. As protein: CAWDQGLEETQYF.

The chain combines TRBV12-5 with TRBJ2-3; 9 nucleotides match TRBD2. Germline lookup yields CDR1 LGHNT and CDR2 FRNRAP. The CDR3 has 16 amino acids. The V segment lost 1 base and the J segment 1 base; nucleotides outside the gene matches: 3. The CDR3 nucleotides are TGTGCTAGTGGTTTGGGTAGCGGGGGAGGCACAGATACGCAGTATTTT. It yields the protein CASGLGSGGGTDTQYF.

This rearrangement joins TRBV10-3 to TRBJ2-1; D is possibly TRBD1 (6 bases). The germline V gene encodes CDR1 ENHRY and CDR2 SYGVKD. Trimming took 3 bases from V and 5 from J, leaving 8 bases between them. The CDR3 loop spans 13 amino acids. The CDR3 nucleotides read TGTGCCATCAGTGAAAGACAGGACAATGAGCAGTTCTTC. Its protein is CAISERQDNEQFF.

This clone occurred once. The rearrangement links TRBV2 to TRBJ1-2, with TRBD1 matching 9 bases. This CDR3 has 13 residues. After removal of 5 bases from V and 8 bases from J, the junction contained 6 bases not matched to a gene. The germline gives CDR1 SNHLY, CDR2 FYNNEI. The CDR3 sequence: CASSLQGALGYTF. The CDR3 DNA reads TGTGCCAGCAGTCTACAGGGGGCGCTGGGCTACACCTTC.

V and J are TRBV2 and TRBJ2-3, with 7 bases fitting TRBD2. Germline CDR1 is SNHLY and CDR2 is FYNNEI. The V and J ends lost 7 bases and 4 bases, in that order; junction bases with no gene match: 8. The CDR3 is made up of 14 amino acids. CDR3 sequence reads: CASTRDYRADTQYF. DNA of the CDR3: TGTGCCAGCACCCGGGACTATCGCGCAGATACGCAGTATTTT.

The CDR3 DNA sequence: TGTGCCGGTGGACAGGACCGAGAGACCCAGTACTTC. Protein sequence: CAGGQDRETQYF. The chain employs TRBV2 and TRBJ2-5; 7 nucleotides line up with TRBD1. V lost 11 bases and J lost 4; bases outside the gene matches: 7. CDR1 SNHLY and CDR2 FYNNEI come from the germline V gene. The CDR3 is 12 amino acids.

The chain has TRBV2 and TRBJ2-1; no firm D call. CDR1 SNHLY and CDR2 FYNNEI come from the germline V gene. V lost 3 bases, J lost 5 bases, and 2 bases lay in between. The CDR3 runs 11 residues. The CDR3 DNA sequence: TGTGCCAGCAGTGATAACAATGAGCAGTTCTTC. It is translated as CASSDNNEQFF.

V is TRBV29-1 and J is TRBJ2-1; TRBD1 agrees at 9 bases. Germline V gene data show CDR1 as SQVTM and CDR2 as ANQGSEA. After removal of 6 bases from V and 9 bases from J, the junction contained 3 bases not matched to a gene. This CDR3 has 11 residues. The CDR3 DNA reads TGCAGCGTGGACAGGGGTGGTGAGCAGTTCTTC. It translates to CSVDRGGEQFF.

The rearrangement joins TRBV6-1 to TRBJ2-7; D call uncertain. Per the germline V gene, CDR1 is MNHNS and CDR2 is SASEGT. V lost 1 base to trimming and J lost 1 base, with 5 bases between them. There are 13 residues in the CDR3. As DNA, the CDR3 is TGTGCCAGCAGTGAAGTGCAGTCCTACGAGCAGTACTTC. Its protein is CASSEVQSYEQYF.

The gene calls are TRBV5-1 and TRBJ2-3; 12 bases align to TRBD2. Germline V lookup: CDR1 SGHRS, CDR2 YFSETQ. This CDR3 has 15 residues. Trimming removed 0 bases from V and 8 bases from J; junction bases left unmatched: 4. CDR3 in DNA: TGCGCCAGCAGCTTGGGGGGGACTAGCGGGTTTACGCAGTATTTT. It codes for CASSLGGTSGFTQYF.

In this sample, this clone turned up a few times. This chain connects TRBV5-8 to TRBJ2-7; D remains ambiguous. The CDR3 totals 12 residues. The V end was cut by 2 bases, the J end by 2 bases, with 5 bases between. Germline assignment: CDR1 SGHTS and CDR2 YDEGEE. CDR3 protein: CASSFLAYEQYF. CDR3 nucleotide sequence: TGTGCCAGCAGCTTCCTAGCCTACGAGCAGTACTTC. Variable domain in full (rest from reference TRBV5-8 and TRBJ2-7): EAGVTQSPTHLIKTRGQQATLRCSPISGHTSVYWYQQALGLGLQFLLWYDEGEERNRGNFPPRFSGRQFPNYSSELNVNALELEDSALYLCASSFLAYEQYFGPGTRLTVT.

V gene TRBV7-2 combines with J gene TRBJ1-4; the match to TRBD1 covers 10 bases. The length of the CDR3 is 16 residues. The V and J ends lost 2 bases and 7 bases, in that order; junction bases with no gene match: 7. Germline lookup yields CDR1 SGHTA and CDR2 FQGNSA. In nucleotides, the CDR3 is TGTGCCAGCAGCTTAAATGTGGGACAGGGGAGTGAAAAACTGTTTTTT. Protein: CASSLNVGQGSEKLFF.

The chain has TRBV27 and TRBJ2-1; 10 positions match TRBD2. There are 16 residues in the CDR3. Unmatched junction bases numbered 6, after V lost 5 bases and J lost 2 bases. From germline, CDR1 is MNHEY and CDR2 SMNVEV (reference sequence). For the CDR3, the DNA is TGTGCCAGCAGTACCCTAGCGGGAGCCCCCTACAATGAGCAGTTCTTC. Encoded protein: CASSTLAGAPYNEQFF.

This clone was counted a single time. This sequence joins TRBV28 and TRBJ2-3, with 7 bases identical to TRBD2. With V trimmed by 6 bases and J by 5 bases, 8 bases remained unmatched. This CDR3 contains 14 residues. Germline V lookup: CDR1 MDHEN, CDR2 SYDVKM. CDR3 residues: CASSPGGKQDTQYF. CDR3 bases: TGTGCCAGCAGCCCCGGGGGGAAACAAGATACGCAGTATTTT.

The V gene is TRBV14, the J gene TRBJ1-6; the D is unclear. This CDR3 contains 16 residues. CDR1 is SGHDN and CDR2 is FVKESK in the germline V gene. Trimming stripped 1 base from V and 0 bases from J, with 7 bases between. This chain's CDR3 is CASSQVTGSYNSPLHF. The CDR3 DNA reads TGTGCCAGCAGCCAAGTTACGGGCTCCTATAATTCACCCCTCCACTTT.

This chain connects TRBV18 to TRBJ1-5; TRBD1 matches at 9 bases. The CDR3 length is 20 residues. After removal of 3 bases from V and 1 base from J, the junction contained 16 bases not matched to a gene. The germline gives CDR1 KGHSH, CDR2 LQKENI. The CDR3 spells CASSPRDRDEKKGSNQPQHF. CDR3 nucleotide sequence: TGTGCCAGCTCACCCCGGGACAGGGATGAGAAGAAGGGGAGCAATCAGCCCCAGCATTTT.